This T cell receptor beta chain was identified in a study of cytomegalovirus exposure and HLA in healthy donors. Study results and limitations: Reports described diagnosis of cytomegalovirus status by the classifier as highly specific and sensitive. Common viral pathogens seemed, in a later analysis, to connect with several of the most significant clusters.

CDR1 and CDR2 from the germline V gene are MNHNS and SASEGT. The V end was cut by 5 bases, the J end by 7 bases, with 17 bases between. There are 14 residues in the CDR3. In the PCR, 60 Vbeta and 13 Jbeta primers were used. Only in-frame clones appear in the TCRdb table, and some are missing; sequencing was by immunoSEQ multiplex PCR. The sample holds under 200,000 clones, about four fifths seen once. Regarding this clone: Its cognate antigen is unknown.

The sequence came from a man aged 40-55 years in good health and CMV-seropositive. The sequenced material came from PBMCs. The rearrangement uses TRBV6-1 and TRBJ1-2; perhaps TRBD1 as D (5 bases). In nucleotides, the CDR3 is TGTGCCAGCAGTCCCCCCGGGACTTGGGGTGGCTACACCTTC. Protein product: CASSPPGTWGGYTF.